This TCR beta chain stems from a study of shared clonotypes between healthy human individuals. About the study: The donor pool was made up of a couple of women and a few men aged 18 to 49.

A split of CD4+ cells into CD45RA+ naive and CD45RA-negative memory subsets was performed. The germline V gene encodes CDR1 MDHEN and CDR2 SYDVKM. The V gene end was trimmed by 2 bases and the J gene end by 4 bases; junction bases not matched to a gene: 8. CDR3 length: 16 residues. Study results and caveats: The study found lower generation probabilities in non-shared clonotypes than in those shared by all four donors.

Concerning this clone itself: Its specificity is unknown.

Each subset's genomic DNA was shared equally among a number of immunoSEQ plates. Method: immunoSEQ multiplex PCR; TCRdb's copy keeps in-frame clones and lacks some. The repertoire holds 1.6 million or so clones, 98% seen once, with roughly 0.36% in the top ten. This clonotype was sampled from a man aged 30-40 years in good health. This chain joins TRBV28 and TRBJ2-7; TRBD2 matches at 10 bases. Material: naive CD4+ T cells sorted from blood. Subset defined: CD45RA+ positively selected. The CDR3 DNA reads TGTGCCAGCAGTTTACCCCGTGGTAGCGGGAGGTACGAGCAGTACTTC. It codes for CASSLPRGSGRYEQYF. Variable domain in full (rest from reference TRBV28 and TRBJ2-7): DVKVTQSSRYLVKRTGEKVFLECVQDMDHENMFWYRQDPGLGLRLIYFSYDVKMKEKGDIPEGYSVSREKKERFSLILESASTNQTSMYLCASSLPRGSGRYEQYFGPGTRLTVT.